Each of the 2 T cell receptor beta chains below was sequenced from the same sample in a study of CD8 T cell repertoires and HIV-1 epitope variants. Profiled with immunoSEQ multiplex PCR; TCRdb holds only in-frame clones, not every one. There are about 90,000 clones in the sample; around 67% occur only once, and roughly 25% lies in the top ten. The source material was uncultured baseline CD8+ T cells from peripheral blood mononuclear cells (PBMCs). These receptors were collected from a male donor with HIV.

The V and J genes are TRBV27 and TRBJ2-7; 9 nucleotides line up with TRBD1. The CDR3 has 14 amino acids. CDR1 and CDR2 (germline): MNHEY, SMNVEV (reference sequence). J was trimmed by 6 bases and V by 8 bases; bases with no gene match: 11. DNA of the CDR3: TGTGCCAGCTTTCGAAGGGACAGGGAAGGCGAGCAGTACTTC. Amino acids: CASFRRDREGEQYF.

With regard to this clone: Since a much larger clone is just one base distant, this may be a read error. The same CDR3 arises from other DNA sequences in this sample as well. The V call is TRBV18, the J call TRBJ2-5; possible D gene TRBD2, 5 bases. Germline V CDR1 and CDR2: KGHSH, LQKENI. The CDR3 is 14 residues long. CDR3 loop: CASSPGLSQETQYF. The CDR3 DNA is TGCGCCAGCTCACCAGGACTTTCCCAAGAGACCCAGTACTTC. Filled out from reference TRBV18 and TRBJ2-5, the complete variable domain reads NAGVMQNPRHLVRRRGQEARLRCSPMKGHSHVYWYRQLPEEGLKFMVYLQKENIIDESGMPKERFSAEFPKEGPSILRIQQVVRGDSAAYFCASSPGLSQETQYFGPGTRLLVL.